Detailed here is one T cell receptor (beta chain). Which antigen it targets is not known. No much larger clone is present one base from it, and per-base qualities are unavailable. This sample's time point label indicates: 6 months after combined kidney and bone marrow transplant. Related donors were used in the transplants with nonmyeloablative bone marrow transplantation, and mixed chimerism was transient in the human trials. Thawed PBMCs were FACS-sorted into unstimulated Tregs (CD4+CD25+CD127-), CD4+ non-Tregs (CD4+CD25-), CD4 cells and CD8 cells. Several combined kidney and bone marrow transplant recipients from the ITN036ST trial were included as patients, and samples were available only from these trial subjects. Healthy control blood was processed to PBMCs with a Ficoll density gradient and then cryopreserved, whereas patient PBMCs were collected both before and after transplant. For TCRbeta CDR3 sequencing, genomic DNA was extracted from sorted cells using the QIAGEN DNeasy Blood and Tissue Kit. High-throughput TCRbeta CDR3 sequencing, which included PCR amplification with bias correction and internal controls, was done commercially through immunoSEQ. On the study's bioinformatics: Unique productive TCRbeta sequences were defined by CDR3 nucleotide sequence where primers matched, otherwise by CDR3 amino acid sequence with Vbeta and Jbeta genes. As a correction for sorting error, sequences shared between sorted populations at a frequency ratio of 2:1 or less were discarded, and the remaining shared sequences were assigned to the higher population. A sequence counted as donor-reactive if, in CFSE-low cells, the sequence had a frequency of at least 0.01% and was expanded at least 5-fold compared with unstimulated cells. Jensen-Shannon divergence calculated on the top 100 TCRbeta sequences ranked by frequency was used to measure repertoire divergence. When a sample had multiple sequencing runs, each run was corrected for sorting error separately and the runs were then pooled. In its TCRdb copy, this immuneACCESS table keeps in-frame sequences only and misses some clones. Where compared with another copy, unresolved V genes explain less than half of these, and the others have no known cause. That table supplies the V and J calls and clone size; D and trimming were determined from the DNA. In all, the sample holds tens of thousands of clones, and 80% to 90% of those were seen once. The biggest ten clones account for approximately 3.9% of the sample.

Measured from the cysteine to the phenylalanine, the CDR3 is 14 residues long. Only CDR3 DNA remains: 42 bases, in frame from the first base. Trimming accounts for 2 bases at V and 5 bases at J, while the number of junction bases matched to no gene is 1. The CDR1 and CDR2 encoded by the germline V gene are SGHTA and FQGTGA. The data belong to a study of Tregs in tolerant kidney transplant recipients (dated by TCRdb to about 2019). Regarding the study in general: Before combined kidney and bone marrow transplantation, this study identified donor-specific regulatory T cells using TCRbeta sequencing and then followed those same cells after transplant. Beyond this particular receptor, the publication reports: Although technical replication error seemed to be minimal, the question of biological reproducibility was not addressed directly. Donor-specific Treg expansion was found to exceed global Treg expansion in tolerant patients, suggesting antigen-driven rather than nonspecific expansion. Expanding Tregs with activated donor B cells appeared to identify the most biologically relevant and donor-specific TCRbeta repertoire. The study was limited by small patient numbers, and the findings need validation in larger populations and under other immunosuppression protocols. For some patients the PCR primers changed over time, which made it impossible to compare the samples from those patients at the nucleotide level.

This clonotype originated in a human patient who received a combined kidney and bone marrow transplant. In transplant recipients, some T cells may be of donor rather than host origin. The sequence is built from TRBV7-3 and TRBJ2-1, with TRBD2 identical over 9 junction bases. The sequenced sample was CD4+ T cells from blood (PBMCs), obtained 6 months after the transplant. The DNA is TGTGCCAGCAGCTTATCTAGCGGGAACAATGAGCAGTTCTTC. The translation is CASSLSSGNNEQFF.